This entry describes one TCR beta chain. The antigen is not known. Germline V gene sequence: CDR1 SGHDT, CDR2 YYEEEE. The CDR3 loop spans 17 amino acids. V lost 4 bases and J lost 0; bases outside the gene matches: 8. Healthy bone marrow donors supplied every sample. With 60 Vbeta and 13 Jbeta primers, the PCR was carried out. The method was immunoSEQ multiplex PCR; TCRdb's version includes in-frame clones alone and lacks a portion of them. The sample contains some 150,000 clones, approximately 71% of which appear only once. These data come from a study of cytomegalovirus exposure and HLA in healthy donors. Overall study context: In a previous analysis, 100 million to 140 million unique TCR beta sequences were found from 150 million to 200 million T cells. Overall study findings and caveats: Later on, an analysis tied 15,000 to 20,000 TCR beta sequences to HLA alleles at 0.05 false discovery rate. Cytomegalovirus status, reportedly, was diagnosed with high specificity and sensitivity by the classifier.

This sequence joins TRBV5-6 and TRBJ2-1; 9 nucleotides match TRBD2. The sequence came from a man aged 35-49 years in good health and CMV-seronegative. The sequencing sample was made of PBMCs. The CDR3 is CASSLEAGGSSYNEQFF. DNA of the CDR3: TGTGCCAGCAGCCTGGAAGCGGGGGGTAGCTCCTACAATGAGCAGTTCTTC.